The next 21 T cell receptor beta chains were all read from a single sample in a study of blood T cell repertoires in COVID-19. Method: immunoSEQ multiplex PCR; TCRdb's copy keeps in-frame clones and lacks some. The sample lists more than 200,000 clones; less than 90% were seen once. The material sequenced was peripheral blood. These receptors came from a man younger than 40 with active or convalescent COVID-19.

This chain connects TRBV6-5 to TRBJ2-1, with 7 nucleotides matching TRBD2. The length of the CDR3 is 15 residues. CDR1 and CDR2 from the germline V gene are MNHEY and SVGAGI. After removal of 8 bases from V and 10 bases from J, the junction contained 17 bases not matched to a gene. CDR3: CASYDTGGIRGEQFF. DNA for the CDR3: TGTGCCAGCTACGACACGGGGGGTATCCGGGGAGAGCAGTTCTTC.

The chain is built from TRBV7-2 and TRBJ2-7; D is possibly TRBD2 (6 bases). The CDR3 length is 14 residues. The V end lost 3 bases, the J end lost 9 bases, and 18 bases lay between the germline ends. Germline V gene sequence: CDR1 SGHTA, CDR2 FQGNSA. The CDR3 here is CASSFDFGLAAQYF. The CDR3 DNA sequence: TGTGCCAGCAGCTTTGACTTTGGGTTAGCGGCGCAGTACTTC.

The J gene is TRBJ2-7, the V gene TRBV5-6, with 10 bases that match TRBD1. CDR1 and CDR2 from the germline V gene are SGHDT and YYEEEE. V shed 6 bases and J 7 bases; nucleotides not matched to a gene: 10. The CDR3 is 14 residues long. CDR3 nucleotides: TGTGCCAGCAACCCCGGGACAGGGGTGTGGGAGCAGTACTTC. Its protein product is CASNPGTGVWEQYF.

The chain carries TRBV5-6 and TRBJ2-1; D possibly corresponds to TRBD2 (6 bases). Germline V gene sequence: CDR1 SGHDT, CDR2 YYEEEE. Trimming removed 0 bases at V and 8 bases at J, with 15 bases between. This CDR3 contains 15 residues. The chain's CDR3 is CASSLGVADWYEQFF. As DNA, the CDR3 is TGTGCCAGCAGCTTGGGTGTAGCGGATTGGTATGAGCAGTTCTTC.

This sequence joins TRBV10-2 and TRBJ2-5, with 7 bases lining up with TRBD1. The CDR3 length is 16 residues. V was clipped by 2 bases and J by 5 bases; unmatched bases: 11. CDR1 and CDR2 (germline): WSHSY, SAAADI. CDR3: CASSERGRDLRETQYF. CDR3 bases: TGCGCCAGCAGTGAGAGGGGGCGCGATCTTCGGGAGACCCAGTACTTC.

The rearrangement joins TRBV11-2 to TRBJ1-2; tentatively, D is TRBD1 (6 bases). The ends were cut back, 1 base at V and 8 bases at J, with 17 bases in the middle. This CDR3 comprises 15 residues. Germline V gene data show CDR1 as SGHAT and CDR2 as FQNNGV. DNA for the CDR3: TGTGCCAGCAGCTTAGTTGCGGGGGCTGGCTCCGGCTACACCTTC. This sequence encodes CASSLVAGAGSGYTF.

This chain joins TRBV9 and TRBJ2-6; 11 nucleotides align to TRBD2. Losses at the gene ends were 2 bases for V and 0 bases for J; bases not matched to a gene: 4. Germline CDR1 is SGDLS and CDR2 is YYNGEE. The CDR3 covers 18 residues. The CDR3 spells CASSVRLAGSSGANVLTF. DNA for the CDR3: TGTGCCAGCAGCGTGAGACTAGCGGGGAGCTCTGGGGCCAACGTCCTGACTTTC.

The chain has TRBV7-8 and TRBJ2-3; 11 nucleotides align to TRBD2. The germline V gene has CDR1 SGHVS and CDR2 FQNEAQ. The CDR3 totals 16 residues. With 5 bases clipped from V and 1 base from J, the junction kept 5 bases outside the gene matches. The CDR3 bases are TGTGCCAGCAGCGTTCTAGCGGGGGGAGGCACAGATACGCAGTATTTT. It is translated as CASSVLAGGGTDTQYF.

The chain uses TRBV2 and TRBJ1-5; 7 nucleotides align to TRBD1. Germline loops: CDR1 SNHLY, CDR2 FYNNEI. The CDR3 contains 13 residues. J gave up 3 bases and V 8 bases, and 4 bases lay outside the gene matches. The CDR3 sequence: CASSTGLNQPQHF. CDR3 coding DNA: TGTGCCAGCTCGACAGGGCTCAATCAGCCCCAGCATTTT.

This clone was counted once. This chain joins TRBV6-5 and TRBJ1-6; D gene ambiguous. The V gene lost 8 bases and the J gene lost 7 bases, with 18 bases spanning the gap. The CDR3 has 15 residues. CDR1 is MNHEY, CDR2 SVGAGI, per germline. The chain's CDR3 is CASLVVRVSNSPLHF. CDR3 nucleotides: TGTGCCAGCCTTGTTGTCCGGGTCTCGAATTCACCCCTCCACTTT.

This clone was found a few times. This chain connects TRBV14 to TRBJ1-3, with a weak D call TRBD1 (5 bases). This CDR3 is 15 amino acids long. Germline V gene data show CDR1 as SGHDN and CDR2 as FVKESK. V was pared by 2 bases and J by 0 bases, with 8 bases between. CDR3 loop: CASSQYGGSGNTIYF. CDR3 nucleotides: TGTGCCAGCAGCCAATACGGGGGCTCTGGAAACACCATATATTTT.

The chain employs TRBV5-4 and TRBJ2-5; weak D call: TRBD1 (6 bases). CDR1 and CDR2 (germline): SGHNT, YYREEE (reference sequence). The CDR3 consists of 14 residues. Trimming shortened V by 4 bases and J by 0 bases, and 10 bases separated the two germline ends. CDR3 protein: CASSPGDNQETQYF. The CDR3 DNA reads as TGTGCCAGCAGCCCCGGGGACAACCAAGAGACCCAGTACTTC. The full variable domain, with the rest looked up from reference TRBV5-4 and TRBJ2-5, is ETGVTQSPTHLIKTRGQQVTLRCSSQSGHNTVSWYQQALGQGPQFIFQYYREEENGRGNFPPRFSGLQFPNYSSELNVNALELDDSALYLCASSPGDNQETQYFGPGTRLLVL.

This clone was detected only once. This chain connects TRBV4-2 to TRBJ1-3; the D gene is possibly TRBD1 (5 bases). The CDR3 loop spans 16 amino acids. The germline V and J ends were trimmed by 1 base and 0 bases, with 10 bases remaining between them. From germline, CDR1 is LGHNA and CDR2 YNFKEQ. The CDR3 is CASSQVRGNSGNTIYF. In nucleotides, the CDR3 is TGTGCCAGCAGCCAAGTGCGGGGGAACTCTGGAAACACCATATATTTT.

The chain couples TRBV19 to TRBJ1-1; TRBD1 matches 8 bases. The CDR3 spans 14 residues. CDR1 and CDR2 from the germline V gene are LNHDA and SQIVND (reference sequence). The junction had 4 bases not matched to a gene; V was cut back by 0 bases and J by 7 bases. The CDR3 DNA sequence: TGTGCCAGTAGTATAGATCGACAGGGGTATGAAGCTTTCTTT. Amino acids: CASSIDRQGYEAFF.

The chain recombines TRBV11-3 with TRBJ1-1; D possibly corresponds to TRBD1 (5 bases). Trimming stripped 5 bases from V and 0 bases from J, with 7 bases between. This CDR3 has 13 residues. The germline V gene has CDR1 SGHNT and CDR2 YENEEA. CDR3 protein: CASSDSMNTEAFF. As DNA, the CDR3 is TGTGCCAGCAGCGACAGCATGAACACTGAAGCTTTCTTT.

This chain links TRBV5-1 with TRBJ1-2; 7 nucleotides agree with TRBD1. The V gene end was trimmed by 4 bases and the J gene end by 4 bases; junction bases not matched to a gene: 7. This CDR3 comprises 14 residues. Germline V lookup: CDR1 SGHRS, CDR2 YFSETQ. DNA for the CDR3: TGCGCCAGCAGCGTTTACAGGGGAGGCTATGGCTACACCTTC. Translating it yields CASSVYRGGYGYTF.

The V call is TRBV3-1 (or the pseudogene TRBV3-2), the J call TRBJ1-2; weak D call: TRBD1 (6 bases). The CDR3 runs to 17 residues. V was clipped by 1 base and J by 4 bases, with 19 bases between them. Germline loops: CDR1 LGHDT, CDR2 YNNKEL (reference sequence). CDR3 protein: CASSQGPTKGGLYGYTF. The CDR3 DNA follows: TGTGCCAGCAGCCAAGGACCTACGAAAGGGGGTCTCTATGGCTACACCTTC.

The gene calls are TRBV4-1 and TRBJ2-5, with TRBD1 matching over 9 bases. This CDR3 spans 17 amino acids. V lost 0 bases and J lost 5; bases outside the gene matches: 10. Germline V gene sequence: CDR1 MGHRA, CDR2 YSYEKL. CDR3 sequence reads: CASSQDWKTGGSETQYF. The CDR3 DNA reads as TGCGCCAGCAGCCAAGATTGGAAAACAGGGGGCTCGGAGACCCAGTACTTC.

CDR3 sequence reads: CASNSRAGGLMNEQFF. CDR3 DNA: TGTGCCAGCAACTCCAGGGCGGGGGGCCTTATGAATGAGCAGTTCTTC. The genes are TRBV27 and TRBJ2-1; TRBD2 aligns across 8 bases. Looked up from germline, CDR1 is MNHEY and CDR2 is SMNVEV (reference sequence). V shed 7 bases and J 7 bases; nucleotides not matched to a gene: 15. The CDR3 consists of 16 residues.

The chain uses TRBV19 and TRBJ2-2, with a tentative D call TRBD1 (8 bases). V lost 6 bases to trimming and J lost 6 bases, with 26 bases between them. Germline V CDR1 and CDR2: LNHDA, SQIVND (reference sequence). The CDR3 is 18 amino acids. The CDR3 loop reads CASRTPEGRTGRAGELFF. In DNA form, the CDR3 reads TGTGCCAGTAGAACCCCAGAAGGGCGGACAGGGAGGGCCGGGGAGCTGTTTTTT.

The genes are TRBV3-1 (or the pseudogene TRBV3-2) and TRBJ1-6; 9 bases are shared with TRBD1. The junction had 11 bases not matched to a gene; V was cut back by 4 bases and J by 10 bases. From germline, CDR1 is LGHDT and CDR2 YNNKEL (reference sequence). This CDR3 has 16 amino acids. CDR3 loop: CASSPGTGYSQSPLHF. CDR3 nucleotide sequence: TGTGCCAGCAGCCCCGGGACAGGGTATTCCCAATCACCCCTCCACTTT.